Each of the 24 T cell receptor beta chains below was sequenced from the same sample in a study of T cell responses to AZD1222 COVID-19 vaccine. Repertoires were generated with immunoSEQ multiplex PCR, while TCRdb's copy carries only in-frame clones and drops some. The sample records 85,000 to 90,000 clones, less than 90% being singletons. This sample comprised peripheral blood, obtained 28 days after the second AZD1222 dose. All receptors come from an adult who received the AZD1222 COVID-19 vaccine.

This clone was counted a single time. The chain carries TRBV5-1 and TRBJ1-1; no clear D. The V end was cut by 1 base, the J end by 1 base, with 8 bases between. CDR1 and CDR2 from the germline V gene are SGHRS and YFSETQ. This CDR3 spans 14 amino acids. CDR3 DNA sequence: TGCGCCAGCAGCTTGTCGTTTTCGAACACTGAAGCTTTCTTT. It translates to CASSLSFSNTEAFF.

The chain has TRBV11-2 and TRBJ2-2; no clear D. V was cut by 5 bases and J by 7 bases, with 8 bases left in between. This CDR3 spans 12 amino acids. The V gene's germline CDR1 is SGHAT and CDR2 FQNNGV. The CDR3 DNA reads as TGTGCCAGCAGCGAGCCTAGCGGGGAGCTGTTTTTT. Its protein is CASSEPSGELFF.

The chain couples TRBV6-1 to TRBJ2-5; 14 positions agree with TRBD2. Germline V gene lookup returns CDR1 MNHNS and CDR2 SASEGT. V gave up 4 bases and J gave up 4 bases; unmatched junction bases: 14. This CDR3 comprises 19 residues. Here the CDR3 DNA reads TGTGCCAGCAGTGCCCCGCCAGGACTAGCGGGGGGTTTGAGAGAGACCCAGTACTTC. This encodes CASSAPPGLAGGLRETQYF.

This chain connects TRBV5-1 to TRBJ2-5, with TRBD2 identical over 7 bases. V dropped 0 bases and J dropped 0; count of bases not matched to a gene: 2. This CDR3 is 15 amino acids long. Germline values: CDR1 SGHRS, CDR2 YFSETQ. In DNA, the CDR3 is TGCGCCAGCAGCTTGGGGCGGGGGTACCAAGAGACCCAGTACTTC. Its protein is CASSLGRGYQETQYF.

The chain has TRBV14 and TRBJ1-4; D is possibly TRBD1 (5 bases). The V gene's germline CDR1 is SGHDN and CDR2 FVKESK. The CDR3 consists of 13 residues. V lost 4 bases and J lost 15, with 18 bases in between. CDR3 coding DNA: TGTGCCAGCAGCCCTGAACGACAGACCTATATGTTTTTT. This encodes CASSPERQTYMFF.

The rearrangement links TRBV12-3 or TRBV12-4 to TRBJ1-2, with D possibly TRBD1 on 5 matching bases. V lost 6 bases and J 6 bases, leaving 11 bases between the germline ends. This CDR3 comprises 12 residues. In DNA, the CDR3 is TGTGCCAGCAGGCAACAGGATCATGGCTACACCTTC. It yields the protein CASRQQDHGYTF.

The rearrangement links TRBV18 to TRBJ1-4; D may be TRBD1 (5 bases). The germline V gene has CDR1 KGHSH and CDR2 LQKENI. This CDR3 is 15 amino acids long. The V end lost 5 bases, the J end lost 5 bases, and 15 bases lay between the germline ends. The CDR3 sequence is CASSDQGLGNEKLFF. The CDR3 nucleotides read TGTGCCAGCTCAGACCAGGGCCTGGGAAATGAAAAACTGTTTTTT.

V is TRBV6-5 and J is TRBJ1-5; D gene uncertain. The V gene lost 8 bases and the J gene lost 2 bases, with 7 bases spanning the gap. The CDR3 runs to 12 residues. From germline, CDR1 is MNHEY and CDR2 SVGAGI. CDR3 sequence (DNA): TGTGCCAGCGGGTTGGGCAATCAGCCCCAGCATTTT. Protein product: CASGLGNQPQHF.

The chain combines TRBV6-5 with TRBJ2-7; 10 bases line up with TRBD1. Germline V gives CDR1 MNHEY, CDR2 SVGAGI. With 6 bases clipped from V and 0 bases from J, the junction kept 5 bases outside the gene matches. This CDR3 spans 15 amino acids. Here the CDR3 DNA reads TGTGCCAGCAGGATCCGGGACAGGGGCTCCTACGAGCAGTACTTC. It specifies CASRIRDRGSYEQYF.

The chain couples TRBV3-1 (or the pseudogene TRBV3-2) to TRBJ1-2, with D perhaps matching TRBD1 (6 bases). Trimming left V 4 bases short and J 2 bases short, with 17 bases between. Germline loops: CDR1 LGHDT, CDR2 YNNKEL (reference sequence). This CDR3 is built from 16 residues. CDR3 sequence (DNA): TGTGCCAGCAGCCTCGGACAGACTTTGACGAACTATGGCTACACCTTC. It specifies CASSLGQTLTNYGYTF.

This sequence joins TRBV9 and TRBJ2-2; a weak D match, TRBD1 (5 bases). V was cut by 0 bases and J by 5 bases, with 8 bases left in between. This CDR3 spans 14 amino acids. CDR1 is SGDLS, CDR2 YYNGEE, per germline. The CDR3 coding sequence is TGTGCCAGCAGCGTAGGACAGCAAACCGGGGAGCTGTTTTTT. Translation: CASSVGQQTGELFF. The full variable domain, its missing parts supplied by reference TRBV9 and TRBJ2-2, is DSGVTQTPKHLITATGQRVTLRCSPRSGDLSVYWYQQSLDQGLQFLIQYYNGEERAKGNILERFSAQQFPDLHSELNLSSLELGDSALYFCASSVGQQTGELFFGEGSRLTVL.

The chain couples TRBV7-2 to TRBJ2-5, with D perhaps TRBD2 (5 bases). Trimming pared 3 bases from V and 2 bases from J, leaving 7 bases between. CDR3 length: 13 residues. Germline assignment: CDR1 SGHTA and CDR2 FQGNSA. The CDR3: CASSFTGQETQYF. CDR3 bases: TGTGCCAGCAGCTTTACGGGGCAAGAGACCCAGTACTTC.

The V call is TRBV6-5, the J call TRBJ1-3; 7 nucleotides match TRBD1. V shed 5 bases and J 3 bases; nucleotides not matched to a gene: 7. Germline lookup yields CDR1 MNHEY and CDR2 SVGAGI. The CDR3 consists of 15 residues. The CDR3 protein is CASSPFQGVGNTIYF. The CDR3, as DNA: TGTGCCAGCAGTCCTTTCCAGGGGGTTGGAAACACCATATATTTT.

The rearrangement uses TRBV19 and TRBJ1-6, with 11 bases that match TRBD1. The CDR3 runs 15 residues. Germline loops: CDR1 LNHDA, CDR2 SQIVND (reference sequence). V shed 4 bases, J shed 7 bases, and the junction held 3 bases outside the gene matches. CDR3 sequence: CASSKDRGRNSPLHF. The CDR3 coding sequence is TGTGCCAGTAGTAAGGACAGGGGGCGGAATTCACCCCTCCACTTT.

The chain carries TRBV19 and TRBJ1-6, with D perhaps TRBD1 (5 bases). Germline loops: CDR1 LNHDA, CDR2 SQIVND (reference sequence). The V end lost 3 bases, the J end lost 7 bases, and 16 bases lay between the germline ends. The CDR3 has 16 amino acids. The CDR3 DNA reads as TGTGCCAGTAGTATCGGACCGGGGGGTATAAATTCACCCCTCCACTTT. Translating gives CASSIGPGGINSPLHF.

The genes are TRBV7-9 and TRBJ1-1; the D is unclear. Germline-derived CDR1 and CDR2 are SEHNR and FQNEAQ (reference sequence). Trimming shortened V by 5 bases and J by 1 base, and 11 bases separated the two germline ends. This CDR3 has 14 amino acids. The CDR3 DNA reads TGTGCCAGCAGCACCCGGGGAGAGAACACTGAAGCTTTCTTT. Its translation is CASSTRGENTEAFF. The full variable domain, rest sourced from reference TRBV7-9 and TRBJ1-1, is DTGVSQNPRHKITKRGQNVTFRCDPISEHNRLYWYRQTLGQGPEFLTYFQNEAQLEKSRLLSDRFSAERPKGSFSTLEIQRTEQGDSAMYLCASSTRGENTEAFFGQGTRLTVV.

V and J are TRBV5-1 and TRBJ1-3; 8 nucleotides align to TRBD1. Per germline, CDR1 SGHRS and CDR2 YFSETQ. The CDR3 has 16 amino acids. After removal of 4 bases from V and 0 bases from J, the junction contained 6 bases not matched to a gene. The CDR3 nucleotides read TGCGCCAGCAGCCCGGCAGGGGGCTACTCTGGAAACACCATATATTTT. This encodes CASSPAGGYSGNTIYF.

The CDR3: CASSMTGTGREKLFF. The CDR3 DNA reads as TGCGCCAGCAGTATGACCGGGACAGGGAGGGAAAAACTGTTTTTT. The V gene is TRBV10-1, the J gene TRBJ1-4; 9 nucleotides align to TRBD1. Per the germline V gene, CDR1 is WNHNN and CDR2 is SYGVQD (reference sequence). Trimming took 5 bases from V and 8 from J; bases not matched to a gene: 9. The CDR3 is 15 residues long.

V is TRBV2 and J is TRBJ1-1; D call uncertain. V shed 0 bases and J shed 4 bases, with 6 bases lying between them. The CDR3 consists of 13 residues. CDR1 is SNHLY and CDR2 is FYNNEI in the germline V gene. The CDR3 is CASSEATFTEAFF. CDR3 bases: TGTGCCAGCAGTGAAGCGACGTTCACTGAAGCTTTCTTT. Using reference TRBV2 and TRBJ1-1 for the parts outside the CDR3, the full variable domain is EPEVTQTPSHQVTQMGQEVILRCVPISNHLYFYWYRQILGQKVEFLVSFYNNEISEKSEIFDDQFSVERPDGSNFTLKIRSTKLEDSAMYFCASSEATFTEAFFGQGTRLTVV.

The V and J genes are TRBV2 and TRBJ1-2; D is ambiguous. Germline V gives CDR1 SNHLY, CDR2 FYNNEI. Between the trimmed V and J ends, which lost 2 bases and 8 bases, there was a span of 6 bases. The CDR3 extends over 11 amino acids. CDR3 protein: CASSEWEGYTF. The CDR3 coding sequence is TGTGCCAGCAGTGAATGGGAAGGCTACACCTTC.

This clone was seen only a few times. This sequence joins TRBV19 and TRBJ1-6, with 10 bases matching TRBD1. The CDR3 covers 15 residues. V lost 6 bases, J lost 9 bases, and 8 bases stayed unmatched. The germline V gene encodes CDR1 LNHDA and CDR2 SQIVND (reference sequence). The CDR3 loop reads CASRGTGVFGSPLHF. CDR3 nucleotides: TGTGCCAGTAGGGGGACAGGGGTTTTTGGTTCACCCCTCCACTTT.

This chain uses TRBV5-5 with TRBJ2-7; D might be TRBD1 (6 bases). CDR3 length: 15 residues. V was shortened by 1 base and J by 0 bases, with 11 bases between the two germline ends. Germline CDR1 reads SGHKS; CDR2 reads YYEKEE (reference sequence). The CDR3, as DNA: TGTGCCAGCAGCTTGTTGACAGGCGCCTCCTACGAGCAGTACTTC. Translating it yields CASSLLTGASYEQYF.

The chain carries TRBV7-9 and TRBJ1-2, with D hard to call. The CDR3 loop spans 16 amino acids. V shed 1 base and J shed 0 bases, with 12 bases lying between them. Germline values: CDR1 SEHNR, CDR2 FQNEAQ (reference sequence). The CDR3 nucleotides are TGTGCCAGCAGCTTAGGTTGGACCGATTCTAACTATGGCTACACCTTC. This translates into CASSLGWTDSNYGYTF.

The V gene is TRBV11-2, the J gene TRBJ1-4; D uncertain. From germline, CDR1 is SGHAT and CDR2 FQNNGV. This CDR3 spans 14 amino acids. V lost 2 bases to trimming and J lost 3 bases, with 7 bases between them. CDR3 in amino acids: CASSLSPANEKLFF. In DNA, the CDR3 is TGTGCCAGCAGCTTAAGCCCGGCTAATGAAAAACTGTTTTTT. Based on the CDR3 plus reference TRBV11-2 and TRBJ1-4, the full variable domain is EAGVAQSPRYKIIEKRQSVAFWCNPISGHATLYWYQQILGQGPKLLIQFQNNGVVDDSQLPKDRFSAERLKGVDSTLKIQPAKLEDSAVYLCASSLSPANEKLFFGSGTQLSVL.